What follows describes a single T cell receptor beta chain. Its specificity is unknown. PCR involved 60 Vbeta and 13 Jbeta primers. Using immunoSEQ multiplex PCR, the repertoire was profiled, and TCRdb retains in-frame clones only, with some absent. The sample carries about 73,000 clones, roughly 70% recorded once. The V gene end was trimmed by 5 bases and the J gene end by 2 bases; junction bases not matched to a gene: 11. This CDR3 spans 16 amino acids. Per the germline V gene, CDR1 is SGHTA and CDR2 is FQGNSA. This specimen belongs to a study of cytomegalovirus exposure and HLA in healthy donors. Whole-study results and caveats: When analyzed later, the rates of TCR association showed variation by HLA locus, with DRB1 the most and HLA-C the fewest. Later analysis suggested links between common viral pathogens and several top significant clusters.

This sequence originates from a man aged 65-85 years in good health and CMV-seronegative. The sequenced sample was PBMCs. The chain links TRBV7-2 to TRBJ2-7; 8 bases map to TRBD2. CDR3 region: CASSITGGGLPYEQYF. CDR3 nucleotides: TGTGCCAGCAGCATCACTGGCGGGGGGCTTCCCTACGAGCAGTACTTC.